Listed below are T cell receptor beta chains from one sample, sequenced in a study of beta chain features in type 1 diabetes. Clones were read by immunoSEQ multiplex PCR, and TCRdb kept only the in-frame ones, dropping some. Of hundreds of thousands of clones in the sample, over 11% were seen once. Sequenced sample: naive CD4+ T cells from blood. Receptors originate from a man aged 25 to 40 in good health. The CDR3 runs from the conserved cysteine through the conserved F or W. Each record gives: J gene, clone size, V gene, D gene, CDR3 DNA, CDR3 protein. A D gene is named only where the DNA matches it firmly. Clone size is shown for a subset of rows, as once, few, many or a class of expanded clone.

>TRBJ2-2|few|TRBV2|TRBD1
TGTGCCAGTGAAGACAGGGGAAGGACCGGGGAGCTGTTTTTT
CASEDRGRTGELFF
>TRBJ2-3|few|TRBV6-6|.
TGTGCCAGCAGCTCCACGGTTAGGGGGTGGGATACGCAGTATTTT
CASSSTVRGWDTQYF
>TRBJ2-7|few|TRBV4-3|.
TGCGCCAGCAGCCAAAACCAGCTGCTCGAGCAGTACTTC
CASSQNQLLEQYF
>TRBJ2-4|many|TRBV7-2|.
TGTGCCAGCAGCTTAGTAGGGTTCGAACAGTACTTC
CASSLVGFEQYF
>TRBJ2-2|few|TRBV18|.
TGTGCCAGCTCACCATTAGCGAGACATAGCACCGGGGAGCTGTTTTTT
CASSPLARHSTGELFF
>TRBJ1-5|few|TRBV12-2|.
TGTGCAAGTCGACCTACAGGGGGGCCCCAGCATTTT
CASRPTGGPQHF
>TRBJ2-1|few|TRBV9|.
TGTGCCAGCAGCGTTCTCGTGACCGATGAGCAGTTCTTC
CASSVLVTDEQFF
>TRBJ2-3|few|TRBV5-4|.
TGTGCCAGCAGCTTATCCGGGGGCACAGATACGCAGTATTTT
CASSLSGGTDTQYF
>TRBJ2-3|.|TRBV25-1|.
TGTGCCAGCAGTGAACCAGATACGCAGTATTTT
CASSEPDTQYF
>TRBJ1-5|few|TRBV30|.
TGTGCCTGGAGTGTATCCCGCAATCAGCCCCAGCATTTT
CAWSVSRNQPQHF
>TRBJ2-3|few|TRBV18|.
TGTGCCAGCTCACCACCTGGAGGGGAGCTGGGTACGCAGTATTTT
CASSPPGGELGTQYF
>TRBJ2-4|few|TRBV14|TRBD2
TGTGCCAGCAGCCAGCCGGGAGGGAACATTCAGTACTTC
CASSQPGGNIQYF
>TRBJ2-3|.|TRBV18|TRBD1
TGTGCCAGCTCAACGCGCACCGGGACAGGGAGCACAGATACGCAGTATTTT
CASSTRTGTGSTDTQYF
>TRBJ2-5|few|TRBV29-1|.
TGCAGCGTGGGGTCTTCCGGGGGAAGAGAGACCCAGTACTTC
CSVGSSGGRETQYF
>TRBJ1-4|.|TRBV9|TRBD1
TGTGCCAGCAGTCATGGACAGGGTGGCGAAAAACTGTTTTTT
CASSHGQGGEKLFF
>TRBJ1-2|.|TRBV18|.
TGTGCCAGCTCAGGACTAATAGATGGCTACACCTTC
CASSGLIDGYTF
>TRBJ2-5|few|TRBV7-3|.
TGTGCCAGCAGCCCTACTGGGTTTGATGCGGCCCAGTACTTC
CASSPTGFDAAQYF
>TRBJ1-6|few|TRBV7-8|TRBD1
TGTGCCAGCAGCTTAGCCGGGACAGTGGGTTCACCCCTCCACTTT
CASSLAGTVGSPLHF
>TRBJ2-1|once|TRBV30|.
TGTGCCTGGGGGGACGGGCCCAGCTACAATGAGCAGTTCTTC
CAWGDGPSYNEQFF
>TRBJ2-2|.|TRBV19|.
TGTGCCAGTAGTTCCCCGAGGACTCAAAACACCGGGGAGCTGTTTTTT
CASSSPRTQNTGELFF
>TRBJ2-4|.|TRBV14|TRBD2
TGTGCCAGCAGCCATGGGACTACCTGGGATAACATTCAGTACTTC
CASSHGTTWDNIQYF
>TRBJ2-1|few|TRBV10-3|TRBD2
TGTGCCATCAGTGATGGACTAGCTTCCTACAATGAGCAGTTCTTC
CAISDGLASYNEQFF
>TRBJ2-5|.|TRBV7-2|TRBD1
TGTGCCAGCAGCTCCTCTGGAACAGGGGGCGCGTTTGAGACCCAGTACTTC
CASSSSGTGGAFETQYF
>TRBJ2-2|.|TRBV14|TRBD2
TGTGCCAGCAGCCAAGGGACTAGCAGGAACACCGGGGAGCTGTTTTTT
CASSQGTSRNTGELFF
>TRBJ1-2|.|TRBV4-3|.
TGCGCCAGCAGCCAAGGAGGGCCTGGGCAGGCTAACTATGGCTACACCTTC
CASSQGGPGQANYGYTF
>TRBJ1-1|.|TRBV19|.
TGTGCCAGTAGCCGGGGAGACAGGAACACTGAAGCTTTCTTT
CASSRGDRNTEAFF
>TRBJ2-2|few|TRBV25-1|.
TGTGCCAGCAGTGAACGACGTACCGGGGAGCTGTTTTTT
CASSERRTGELFF
>TRBJ2-4|.|TRBV6-1|TRBD2
TGTGCCAGCAGTGAAGCCCCAGCGGGAGTAGCCAAAAACATTCAGTACTTC
CASSEAPAGVAKNIQYF
>TRBJ1-4|.|TRBV5-1|.
TGCGCCAGCAGCACCGGCATGGGGGACGGGGAAAAACTGTTTTTT
CASSTGMGDGEKLFF
>TRBJ2-7|few|TRBV5-1|.
TGCGCCAGCAGCTCGGACAGAGGGGCCTACGAGCAGTACTTC
CASSSDRGAYEQYF
>TRBJ2-7|.|TRBV18|TRBD1
TGTGCCAGCTCATCACAGGGGCTTTCCTACGAGCAGTACTTC
CASSSQGLSYEQYF
>TRBJ2-1|few|TRBV6-1|TRBD2
TGTGCCAGCAGTGAGGATGGCGGGGGGGCCTACAATGAGCAGTTCTTC
CASSEDGGGAYNEQFF
>TRBJ2-1|.|TRBV5-4|TRBD2
TGTGCCAGCGGCCGAGACGGACTAGCGGGGGAAGGTGAGCAGTTCTTC
CASGRDGLAGEGEQFF
>TRBJ2-6|few|TRBV18|TRBD2
TGTGCCAGCTCACCCGGACTAGCGGGAGTCTCTGGGGCCAACGTCCTGACTTTC
CASSPGLAGVSGANVLTF
>TRBJ1-3|few|TRBV30|.
TGTGCCGCGGGAAACTCTGGAAACACCATATATTTT
CAAGNSGNTIYF
>TRBJ2-3|few|TRBV5-6|.
TGTGCCAGCAGCTTAAAAGAGGGCACAGATACGCAGTATTTT
CASSLKEGTDTQYF
>TRBJ2-3|.|TRBV18|.
TGTGCCAGCTCACCTGCATCTAGCACAGATACGCAGTATTTT
CASSPASSTDTQYF
>TRBJ2-2|few|TRBV30|.
TGTGCCTGGAGTGCAACGGTCACCGGGGAGCTGTTTTTT
CAWSATVTGELFF
>TRBJ2-1|few|TRBV10-3|.
TGTGCCATCAGTCCGGACAGCAATGAGCAGTTCTTC
CAISPDSNEQFF